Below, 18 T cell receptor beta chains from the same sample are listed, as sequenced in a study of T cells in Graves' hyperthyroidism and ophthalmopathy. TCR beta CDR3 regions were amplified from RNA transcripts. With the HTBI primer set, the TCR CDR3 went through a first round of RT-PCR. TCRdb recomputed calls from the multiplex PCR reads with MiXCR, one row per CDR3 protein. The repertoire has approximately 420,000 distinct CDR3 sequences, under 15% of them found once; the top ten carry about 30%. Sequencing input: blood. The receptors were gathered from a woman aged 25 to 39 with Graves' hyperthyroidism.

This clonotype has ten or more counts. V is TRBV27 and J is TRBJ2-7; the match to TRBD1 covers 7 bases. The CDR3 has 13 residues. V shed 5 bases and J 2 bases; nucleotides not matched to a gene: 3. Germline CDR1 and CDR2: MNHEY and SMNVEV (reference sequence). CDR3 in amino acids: CASSLTGAYEQYF. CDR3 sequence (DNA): TGTGCCAGCAGTCTCACAGGGGCCTACGAGCAGTACTTC.

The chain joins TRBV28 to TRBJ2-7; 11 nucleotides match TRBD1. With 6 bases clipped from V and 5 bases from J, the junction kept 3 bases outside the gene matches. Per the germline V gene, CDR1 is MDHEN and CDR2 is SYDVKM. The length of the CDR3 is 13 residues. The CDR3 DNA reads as TGTGCCAGCAGAAGGACAGGGGGCCACGAGCAGTACTTC. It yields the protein CASRRTGGHEQYF.

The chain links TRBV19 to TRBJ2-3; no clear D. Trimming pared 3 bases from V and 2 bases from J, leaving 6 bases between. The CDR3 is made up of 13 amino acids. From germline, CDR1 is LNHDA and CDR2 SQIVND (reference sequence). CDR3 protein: CASSIWLTDTQYF. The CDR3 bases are TGTGCCAGTAGTATCTGGCTCACAGATACGCAGTATTTT.

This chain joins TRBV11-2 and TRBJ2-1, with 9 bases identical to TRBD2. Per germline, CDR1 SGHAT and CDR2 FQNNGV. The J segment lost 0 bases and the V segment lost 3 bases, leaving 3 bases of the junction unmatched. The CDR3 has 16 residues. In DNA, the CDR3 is TGTGCCAGCAGCTTTTTAGCGGGAGTCTCCTACAATGAGCAGTTCTTC. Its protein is CASSFLAGVSYNEQFF.

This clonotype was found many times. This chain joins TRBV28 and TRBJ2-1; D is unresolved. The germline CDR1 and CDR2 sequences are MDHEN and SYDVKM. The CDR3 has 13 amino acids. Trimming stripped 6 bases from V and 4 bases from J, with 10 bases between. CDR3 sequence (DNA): TGTGCCAGCAGCCGTGACACTTACAATGAGCAGTTCTTC. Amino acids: CASSRDTYNEQFF.

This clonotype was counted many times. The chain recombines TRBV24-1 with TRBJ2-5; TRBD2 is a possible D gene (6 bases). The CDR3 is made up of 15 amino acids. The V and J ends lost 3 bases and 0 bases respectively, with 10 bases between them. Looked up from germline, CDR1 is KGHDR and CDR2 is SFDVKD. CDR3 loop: CATSDGRDYQETQYF. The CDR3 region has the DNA TGTGCCACCAGTGATGGCCGGGACTACCAAGAGACCCAGTACTTC.

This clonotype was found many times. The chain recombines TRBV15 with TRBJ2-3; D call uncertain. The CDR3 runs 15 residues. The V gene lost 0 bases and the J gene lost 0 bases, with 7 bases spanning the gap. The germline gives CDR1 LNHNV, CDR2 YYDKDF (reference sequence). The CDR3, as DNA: TGTGCCACCAGCAGAGATGCTGCTAGCACAGATACGCAGTATTTT. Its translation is CATSRDAASTDTQYF.

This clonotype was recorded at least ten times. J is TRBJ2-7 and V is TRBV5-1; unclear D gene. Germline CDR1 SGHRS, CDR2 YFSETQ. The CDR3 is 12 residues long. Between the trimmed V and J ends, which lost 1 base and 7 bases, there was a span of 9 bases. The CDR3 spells CASSLRLGEQYF. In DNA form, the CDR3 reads TGCGCCAGCAGCTTGCGACTCGGGGAGCAGTACTTC.

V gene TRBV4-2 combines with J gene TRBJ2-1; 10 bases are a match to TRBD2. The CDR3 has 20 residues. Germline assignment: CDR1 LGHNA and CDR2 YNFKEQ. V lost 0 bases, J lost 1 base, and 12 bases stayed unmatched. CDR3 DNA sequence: TGTGCCAGCAGCCAAGATCTCGGGACTAGCGCTAACCCATCCTACAATGAGCAGTTCTTC. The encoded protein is CASSQDLGTSANPSYNEQFF.

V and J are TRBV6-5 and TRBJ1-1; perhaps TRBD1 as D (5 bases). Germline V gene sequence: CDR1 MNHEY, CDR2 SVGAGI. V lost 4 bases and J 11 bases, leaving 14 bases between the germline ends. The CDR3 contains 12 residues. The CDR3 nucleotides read TGTGCCAGCAGTTCCGGGGACCTTAGTGCTTTCTTT. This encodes CASSSGDLSAFF.

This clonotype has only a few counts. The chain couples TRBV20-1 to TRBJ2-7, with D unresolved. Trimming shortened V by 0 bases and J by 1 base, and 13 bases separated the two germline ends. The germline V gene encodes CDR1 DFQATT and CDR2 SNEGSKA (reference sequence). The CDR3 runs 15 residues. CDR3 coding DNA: TGCAGTGCTAGAGATCTCCGGGCCGGATCCTACGAGCAGTACTTC. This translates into CSARDLRAGSYEQYF.

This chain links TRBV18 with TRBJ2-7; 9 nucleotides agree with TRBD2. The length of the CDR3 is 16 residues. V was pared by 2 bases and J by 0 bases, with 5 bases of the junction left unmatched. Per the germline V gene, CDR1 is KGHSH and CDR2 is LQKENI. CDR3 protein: CASSPEGLAFSYEQYF. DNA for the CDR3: TGTGCCAGCTCACCAGAGGGACTAGCCTTCTCCTACGAGCAGTACTTC.

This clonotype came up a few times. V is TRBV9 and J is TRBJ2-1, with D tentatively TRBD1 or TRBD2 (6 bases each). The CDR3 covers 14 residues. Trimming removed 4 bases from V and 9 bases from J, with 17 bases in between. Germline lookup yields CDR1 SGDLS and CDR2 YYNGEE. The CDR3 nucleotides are TGTGCCAGCAGCCCCACGACTAGGGGGAGTGAGCAGTTCTTC. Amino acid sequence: CASSPTTRGSEQFF.

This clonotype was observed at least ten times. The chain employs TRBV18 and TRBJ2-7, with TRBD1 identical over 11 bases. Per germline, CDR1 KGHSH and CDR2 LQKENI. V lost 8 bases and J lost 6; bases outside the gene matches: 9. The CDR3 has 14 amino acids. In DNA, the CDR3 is TGTGCCAGCGAAAACGGACAGGGGGCAGGCGAGCAGTACTTC. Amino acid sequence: CASENGQGAGEQYF.

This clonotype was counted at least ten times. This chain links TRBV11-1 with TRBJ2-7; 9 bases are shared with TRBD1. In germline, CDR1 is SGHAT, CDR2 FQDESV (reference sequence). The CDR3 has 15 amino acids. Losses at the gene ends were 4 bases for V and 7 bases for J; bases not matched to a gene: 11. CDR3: CASSSPDRGGGEQYF. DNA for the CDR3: TGTGCCAGCAGCTCACCGGACAGGGGAGGAGGGGAGCAGTACTTC.

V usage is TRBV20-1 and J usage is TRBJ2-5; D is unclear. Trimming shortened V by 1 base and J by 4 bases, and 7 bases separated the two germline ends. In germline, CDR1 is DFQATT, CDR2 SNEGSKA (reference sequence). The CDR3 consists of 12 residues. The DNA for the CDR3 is TGCAGTGCTAGAGCCATCGGAGAGACCCAGTACTTC. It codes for CSARAIGETQYF.

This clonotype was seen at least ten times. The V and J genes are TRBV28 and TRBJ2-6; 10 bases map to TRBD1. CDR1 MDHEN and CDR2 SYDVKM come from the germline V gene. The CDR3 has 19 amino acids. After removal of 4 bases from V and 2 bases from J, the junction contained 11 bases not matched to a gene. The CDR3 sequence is CASSWGSGQGGPGANVLTF. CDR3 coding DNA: TGTGCCAGCAGTTGGGGGTCCGGACAGGGGGGGCCTGGGGCCAACGTCCTGACTTTC. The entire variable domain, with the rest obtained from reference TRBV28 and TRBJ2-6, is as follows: DVKVTQSSRYLVKRTGEKVFLECVQDMDHENMFWYRQDPGLGLRLIYFSYDVKMKEKGDIPEGYSVSREKKERFSLILESASTNQTSMYLCASSWGSGQGGPGANVLTFGAGSRLTVL.

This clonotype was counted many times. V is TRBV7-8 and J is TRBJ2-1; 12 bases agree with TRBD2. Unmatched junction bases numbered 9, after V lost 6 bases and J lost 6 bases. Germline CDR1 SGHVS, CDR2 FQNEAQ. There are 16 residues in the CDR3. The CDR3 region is CASRTSGRGMGNEQFF. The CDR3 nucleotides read TGTGCCAGCAGGACTAGCGGGAGAGGGATGGGCAATGAGCAGTTCTTC.